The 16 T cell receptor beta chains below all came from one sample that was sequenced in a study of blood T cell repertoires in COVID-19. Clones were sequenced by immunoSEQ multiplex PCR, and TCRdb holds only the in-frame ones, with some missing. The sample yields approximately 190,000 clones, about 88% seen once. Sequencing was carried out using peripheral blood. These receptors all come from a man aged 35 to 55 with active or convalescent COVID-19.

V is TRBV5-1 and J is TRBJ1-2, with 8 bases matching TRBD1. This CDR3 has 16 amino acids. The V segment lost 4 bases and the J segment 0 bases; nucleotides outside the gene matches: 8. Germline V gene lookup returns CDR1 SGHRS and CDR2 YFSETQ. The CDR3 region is CASSVGTGTPNYGYTF. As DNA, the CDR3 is TGCGCCAGCAGCGTCGGGACAGGAACGCCTAACTATGGCTACACCTTC. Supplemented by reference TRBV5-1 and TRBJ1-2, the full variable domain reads KAGVTQTPRYLIKTRGQQVTLSCSPISGHRSVSWYQQTPGQGLQFLFEYFSETQRNKGNFPGRFSGRQFSNSRSEMNVSTLELGDSALYLCASSVGTGTPNYGYTFGSGTRLTVV.

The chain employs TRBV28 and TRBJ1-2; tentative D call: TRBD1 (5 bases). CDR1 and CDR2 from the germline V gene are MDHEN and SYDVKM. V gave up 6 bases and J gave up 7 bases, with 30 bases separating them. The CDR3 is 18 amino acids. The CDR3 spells CASRGGSTGLLVMRGYTF. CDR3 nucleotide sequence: TGTGCCAGCAGGGGGGGGAGTACAGGATTACTGGTTATGCGTGGCTACACCTTC.

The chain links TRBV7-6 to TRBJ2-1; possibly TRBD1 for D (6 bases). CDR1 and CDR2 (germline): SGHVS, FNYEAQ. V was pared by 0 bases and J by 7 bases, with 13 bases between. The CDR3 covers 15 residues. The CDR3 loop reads CASSLAVTGQNEQFF. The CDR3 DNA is TGTGCCAGCAGCTTAGCGGTTACAGGGCAGAATGAGCAGTTCTTC.

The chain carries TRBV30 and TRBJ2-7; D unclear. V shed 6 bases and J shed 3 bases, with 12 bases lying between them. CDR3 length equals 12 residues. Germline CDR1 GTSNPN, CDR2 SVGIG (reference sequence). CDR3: CACESTGYEQYF. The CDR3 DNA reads TGTGCCTGCGAGTCAACTGGCTACGAGCAGTACTTC.

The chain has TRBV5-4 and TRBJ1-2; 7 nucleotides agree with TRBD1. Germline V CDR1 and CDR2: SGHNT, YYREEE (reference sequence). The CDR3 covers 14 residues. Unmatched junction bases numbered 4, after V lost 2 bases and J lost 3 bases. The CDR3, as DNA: TGTGCCAGCAGCTTTGAGGGGGCGGACTATGGCTACACCTTC. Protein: CASSFEGADYGYTF.

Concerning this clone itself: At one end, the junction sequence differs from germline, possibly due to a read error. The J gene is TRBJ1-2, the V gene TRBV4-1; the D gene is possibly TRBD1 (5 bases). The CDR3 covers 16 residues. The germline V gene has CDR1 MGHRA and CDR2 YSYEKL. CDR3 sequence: CASRQEAGVSYYGYTF. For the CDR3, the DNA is TGCGCCAGCAGGCAAGAGGCGGGGGTTAGCTACTATGGCTACACCTTC.

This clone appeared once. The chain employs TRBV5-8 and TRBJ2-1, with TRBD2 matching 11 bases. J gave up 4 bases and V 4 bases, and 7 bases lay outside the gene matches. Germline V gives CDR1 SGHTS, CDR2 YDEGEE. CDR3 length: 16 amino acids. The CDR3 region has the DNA TGTGCCAGCAGCAGACAACTAGCGGGAGTTTACAATGAGCAGTTCTTC. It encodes CASSRQLAGVYNEQFF.

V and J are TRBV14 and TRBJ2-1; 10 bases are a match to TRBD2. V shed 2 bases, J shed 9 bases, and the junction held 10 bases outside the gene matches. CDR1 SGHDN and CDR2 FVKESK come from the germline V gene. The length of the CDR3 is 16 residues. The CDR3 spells CASSQQKLAGGGEQFF. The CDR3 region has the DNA TGTGCCAGCAGCCAACAAAAGTTAGCGGGAGGTGGTGAGCAGTTCTTC.

The CDR3 spells CASSTQSYQPQHF. CDR3 sequence (DNA): TGTGCCAGCAGCACACAGAGTTATCAGCCCCAGCATTTT. This sequence joins TRBV6-5 and TRBJ1-5; no reliable D call. This CDR3 is 13 amino acids long. The ends were cut back, 6 bases at V and 5 bases at J, with 11 bases in the middle. Germline-derived CDR1 and CDR2 are MNHEY and SVGAGI.

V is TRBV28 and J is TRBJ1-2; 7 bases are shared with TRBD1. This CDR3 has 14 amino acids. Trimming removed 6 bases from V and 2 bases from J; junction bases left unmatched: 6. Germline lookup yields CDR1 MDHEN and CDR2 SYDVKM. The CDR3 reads CASRPGGKNYGYTF. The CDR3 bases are TGTGCCAGCAGGCCAGGGGGGAAGAACTATGGCTACACCTTC.

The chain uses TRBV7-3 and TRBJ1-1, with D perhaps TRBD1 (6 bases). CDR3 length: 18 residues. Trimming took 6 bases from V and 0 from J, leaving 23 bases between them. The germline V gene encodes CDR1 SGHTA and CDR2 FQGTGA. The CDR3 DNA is TGTGCCAGCAGTTTCCTCCGGACAGCTCGCATAGTGAACACTGAAGCTTTCTTT. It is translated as CASSFLRTARIVNTEAFF.

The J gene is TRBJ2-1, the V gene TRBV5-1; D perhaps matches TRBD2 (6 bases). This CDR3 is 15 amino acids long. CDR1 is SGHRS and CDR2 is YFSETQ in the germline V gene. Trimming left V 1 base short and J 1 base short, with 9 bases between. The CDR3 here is CASSLISGSYNEQFF. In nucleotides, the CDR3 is TGCGCCAGCAGCTTGATAAGCGGGTCCTACAATGAGCAGTTCTTC.

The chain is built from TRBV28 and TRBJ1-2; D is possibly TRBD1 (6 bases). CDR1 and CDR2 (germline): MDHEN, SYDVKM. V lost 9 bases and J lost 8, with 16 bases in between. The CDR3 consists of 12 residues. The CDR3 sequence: CARLRGAEGYTF. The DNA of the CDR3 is TGTGCCAGGCTACGGGGGGCGGAAGGCTACACCTTC.

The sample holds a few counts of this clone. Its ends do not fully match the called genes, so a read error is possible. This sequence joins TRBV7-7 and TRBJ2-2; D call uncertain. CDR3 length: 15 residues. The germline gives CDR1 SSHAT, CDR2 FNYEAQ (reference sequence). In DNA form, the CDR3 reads TGTGCTAGCAGCCCAAGCCGCGCGAACACCGGGGAGCTGTTTTTT. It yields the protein CASSPSRANTGELFF.

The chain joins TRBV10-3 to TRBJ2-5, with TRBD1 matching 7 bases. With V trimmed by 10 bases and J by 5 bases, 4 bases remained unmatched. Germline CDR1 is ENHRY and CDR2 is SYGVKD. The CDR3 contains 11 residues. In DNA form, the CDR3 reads TGTGCCACCTTGACAGGGGAGACCCAGTACTTC. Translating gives CATLTGETQYF.

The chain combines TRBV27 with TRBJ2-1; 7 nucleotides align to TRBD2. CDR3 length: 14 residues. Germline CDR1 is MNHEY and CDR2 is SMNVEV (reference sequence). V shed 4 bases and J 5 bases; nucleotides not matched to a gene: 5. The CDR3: CASSWGGPDNEQFF. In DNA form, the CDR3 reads TGTGCCAGCAGTTGGGGGGGTCCCGACAATGAGCAGTTCTTC.